These T cell receptor beta chains were read from a single sample in a study of CD8 T cells in ankylosing spondylitis. TCRdb ran MiXCR on the 5' RACE reads and lists one entry per CDR3 protein. The sample shows approximately 300,000 distinct CDR3 sequences, 6.5% to 10% of them seen only once. The material sequenced was blood, either unsorted or a sorted T cell fraction (not recorded which). Every receptor here comes from a male donor with ankylosing spondylitis. Each CDR3 is given with its conserved first and last residue.

J: TRBJ1-5
V: TRBV7-8
CDR3: CASSFRQAGQPQHF

J: TRBJ2-3
V: TRBV15
CDR3: CATRTFSGADTQYF

J: TRBJ1-6
V: TRBV7-8
CDR3: CASTGSSNSPLHF

J: TRBJ2-7
V: TRBV27
CDR3: CASSSSGASYEQYF

J: TRBJ2-1
V: TRBV10-3
CDR3: CAISPISGSVGEQFF

J: TRBJ1-2
V: TRBV3-1
CDR3: CASSQGGQAAF

J: TRBJ1-5
V: TRBV7-2
CDR3: CASSFQGVNQPQHF

J: TRBJ1-3
V: TRBV4-1
CDR3: CASSRRQGLHLSGNTIYF

J: TRBJ2-6
V: TRBV3-1
CDR3: CASSQDVGGANVLTF

J: TRBJ2-1
V: TRBV20-1
CDR3: CSATDRGRRFF

J: TRBJ1-5
V: TRBV6-2/TRBV6-3
CDR3: CASSSGPRDIHQPQHF

J: TRBJ2-3
V: TRBV2
CDR3: CASRTRGLGTDTQYF

J: TRBJ2-1
V: TRBV5-1
CDR3: CASSWDGPSSYNEQFF

J: TRBJ2-2
V: TRBV5-5
CDR3: CASSLVPTGELFF

J: TRBJ2-2
V: TRBV10-2
CDR3: CASSPLAGAGELFF

J: TRBJ2-4
V: TRBV5-1
CDR3: CASSVLAGAQYF

J: TRBJ2-1
V: TRBV12-3/TRBV12-4
CDR3: CASTPVEQGEQFF

J: TRBJ2-7
V: TRBV5-1
CDR3: CASRQGQGYEQYF

J: TRBJ2-1
V: TRBV7-3
CDR3: CASSLGTGASFTYNEQFF

J: TRBJ1-1
V: TRBV20-1
CDR3: CSERGLASNTEAFF

J: TRBJ2-1
V: TRBV10-3
CDR3: CAIRELAGGFNEQFF

J: TRBJ2-1
V: TRBV7-3
CDR3: CASSFLAGGGYNEQFF

J: TRBJ2-2
V: TRBV5-1
CDR3: CASSLGAANTGELFF

J: TRBJ1-6
V: TRBV12-3/TRBV12-4
CDR3: CASSFSSLLLHF

J: TRBJ2-5
V: TRBV20-1
CDR3: CSAPGLAQETQYF

J: TRBJ2-1
V: TRBV2
CDR3: CASRDNRAGLQFF

J: TRBJ1-3
V: TRBV4-2
CDR3: CASSPDGFDGNTIYF

J: TRBJ2-7
V: TRBV29-1
CDR3: CSVGTGVDYEQYF

J: TRBJ2-7
V: TRBV7-9
CDR3: CATGPFYEQYF

J: TRBJ2-1
V: TRBV2
CDR3: CASSPTGPSGGEQSF

J: TRBJ2-7
V: TRBV6-1
CDR3: CASSLGASGSYEQYF

J: TRBJ2-1
V: TRBV12-3/TRBV12-4
CDR3: CASGGEQFF

J: TRBJ2-5
V: TRBV29-1
CDR3: CSVGGYETQYF

J: TRBJ2-1
V: TRBV5-1
CDR3: CASSLDRGRSSYNEQFF

J: TRBJ2-3
V: TRBV29-1
CDR3: CSAGRAGGVDTQYF

J: TRBJ2-2
V: TRBV29-1
CDR3: CSVTGSRTTGELFF

J: TRBJ2-7
V: TRBV6-5
CDR3: CASSSDRGGEQYF

J: TRBJ2-3
V: TRBV20-1
CDR3: CSASPRGDTQYF

J: TRBJ2-1
V: TRBV11-3
CDR3: CASSWASGHNEQFF

J: TRBJ2-3
V: TRBV7-8
CDR3: CASVAGIRDTQYF

J: TRBJ1-5
V: TRBV6-1
CDR3: CASSGQGLEPQHF

J: TRBJ2-7
V: TRBV7-3
CDR3: CASSPGGSSYEQYF

J: TRBJ2-1
V: TRBV6-1
CDR3: CASVNPPGTGAPSWFF

J: TRBJ1-4
V: TRBV12-3/TRBV12-4
CDR3: CASSASGVNEKLFF

J: TRBJ2-2
V: TRBV7-2
CDR3: CASSKGQGGTGELFF

J: TRBJ2-3
V: TRBV11-1
CDR3: CASSPMVASGTSTDTQYF

J: TRBJ1-5
V: TRBV29-1
CDR3: CSVAVSGRDQPQHF